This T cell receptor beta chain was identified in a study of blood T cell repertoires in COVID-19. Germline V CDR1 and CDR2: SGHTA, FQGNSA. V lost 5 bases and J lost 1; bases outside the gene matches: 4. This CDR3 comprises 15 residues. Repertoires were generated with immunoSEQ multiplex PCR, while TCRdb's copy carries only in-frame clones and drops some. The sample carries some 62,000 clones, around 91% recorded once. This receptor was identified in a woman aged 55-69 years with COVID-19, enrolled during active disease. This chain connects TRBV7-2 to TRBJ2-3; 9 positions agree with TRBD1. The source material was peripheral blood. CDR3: CASSTGGPGTDTQYF. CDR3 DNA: TGTGCCAGCAGCACAGGGGGCCCGGGCACAGATACGCAGTATTTT.